These T cell receptor beta chains were read from a single sample in a study of blood T cell repertoires in COVID-19. The repertoire was sequenced with immunoSEQ multiplex PCR; TCRdb's copy has only in-frame clones and lacks some. The repertoire holds roughly 110,000 clones, with 80% to 90% as singletons. The sequencing sample was made of peripheral blood. These TCRs come from a human donor in a cohort sampled during active COVID-19. The CDR3 runs from the conserved cysteine through the conserved F or W. The D gene is left open where the match is weak. Size is stated for part of the rows, as once, few or many counts, or as a class when the clone is expanded.

TRBJ1-1 TRBV4-1 - TRBD1 CASSQDRAGGPVLGTEAFF TGCGCCAGCAGCCAAGATAGGGCAGGGGGCCCCGTTTTGGGCACTGAAGCTTTCTTT
TRBJ2-7 TRBV7-2 - - CASSLIGYEQYF TGTGCCAGCAGCTTAATCGGGTACGAGCAGTACTTC
TRBJ1-6 TRBV2 - - CASSVYNHNSPLHF TGTGCCAGCAGTGTGTACAATCATAATTCACCCCTCCACTTT
TRBJ1-6 TRBV10-3 - - CAISESPGTRVSPLHF TGTGCCATCAGTGAGTCTCCGGGGACTAGGGTTTCACCCCTCCACTTT
TRBJ2-7 TRBV30 - TRBD1 CAWRKGQGLLQQYF TGTGCCTGGAGAAAAGGACAGGGTCTCTTGCAGCAGTACTTC
TRBJ1-1 TRBV4-1 few TRBD1 CASSPGQGGVTEAFF TGCGCCAGCAGCCCAGGACAGGGGGGGGTCACTGAAGCTTTCTTT
TRBJ1-2 TRBV28 - - CASGPPGTTAGYTF TGTGCCAGCGGCCCACCGGGAACGACTGCCGGCTACACCTTC
TRBJ1-1 TRBV29-1 - TRBD1 CIGQGLDTEAFF TGCATAGGACAGGGATTGGACACTGAAGCTTTCTTT
TRBJ2-2 TRBV6-4 - - CASSDADSPGTGELFF TGTGCCAGCAGTGACGCTGACTCTCCGGGGACCGGGGAGCTGTTTTTT
TRBJ1-2 TRBV4-3 - - CASSQDYGGGYGYTF TGCGCCAGCAGCCAAGATTATGGGGGAGGCTATGGCTACACCTTC
TRBJ2-7 TRBV4-2 once TRBD2 CASSQLADSYEQYF TGTGCCAGCAGCCAACTAGCGGACTCCTACGAGCAGTACTTC
TRBJ1-1 TRBV5-5 once - CASSGSELIDRSLNTEAFF TGTGCCAGCAGTGGGTCAGAATTAATAGACAGGTCTTTGAACACTGAAGCTTTCTTT
TRBJ1-2 TRBV30 - TRBD1 CAWSSITGAGYTF TGTGCCTGGAGTTCCATTACAGGGGCTGGCTACACCTTC
TRBJ2-2 TRBV7-9 - TRBD1 CASNRGNTGELFF TGTGCCAGCAACAGGGGCAACACCGGGGAGCTGTTTTTT
TRBJ1-2 TRBV20-1 - - CSAPLLSGYTF TGCAGTGCTCCCCTTTTGAGTGGCTACACCTTC
TRBJ2-7 TRBV4-2 - TRBD2 CASSQEGTSVTYEQYF TGTGCCAGCAGCCAAGAGGGGACTAGCGTCACCTACGAGCAGTACTTC
TRBJ2-2 TRBV2 - TRBD1 CASSIQTGAVANTGELFF TGTGCCAGCAGTATTCAGACAGGGGCCGTAGCGAACACCGGGGAGCTGTTTTTT
TRBJ1-2 TRBV12-3/TRBV12-4 - - CASSHRVDYTF TGTGCCAGCAGTCACAGGGTGGACTACACCTTC
TRBJ1-5 TRBV11-3 - TRBD1 CASSLGGTGGSQPQHF TGTGCCAGCAGCTTAGGCGGGACAGGGGGCAGTCAGCCCCAGCATTTT
TRBJ2-3 TRBV3-1/TRBV3-2 - - CASSRDNIDTQYF TGTGCCAGCAGCCGGGACAACATAGATACGCAGTATTTT
TRBJ1-2 TRBV19 once - CASSDGQQFTGYTF TGTGCCAGTAGTGACGGACAGCAATTCACTGGCTACACCTTC
TRBJ1-3 TRBV27 - - CASSKAGDPSGNTIYF TGTGCCAGCAGTAAGGCAGGGGACCCCTCTGGAAACACCATATATTTT
TRBJ2-4 TRBV28 - TRBD2 CASSSTSGRALNIQYF TGTGCCAGCAGTTCGACCAGCGGGAGGGCCCTGAACATTCAGTACTTC
TRBJ2-1 TRBV30 - TRBD2 CAWSSRIAGVKDEQFF TGTGCCTGGAGTTCGAGGATAGCGGGAGTTAAGGATGAGCAGTTCTTC
TRBJ2-3 TRBV27 few - CASSLSSVTDTQYF TGTGCCAGCAGTTTAAGCAGCGTCACAGATACGCAGTATTTT
TRBJ2-7 TRBV5-4 - TRBD2 CASSSASGARVKTYEQYF TGTGCCAGCAGCTCCGCTAGCGGGGCAAGAGTAAAGACCTACGAGCAGTACTTC
TRBJ1-4 TRBV7-8 - - CASSKRRVLNEKLFF TGTGCCAGCAGCAAGAGACGGGTTCTAAATGAAAAACTGTTTTTT
TRBJ2-7 TRBV9 - TRBD1 CASSPLVGQGYEQYF TGTGCCAGCAGCCCCCTTGTGGGACAGGGCTACGAGCAGTACTTC
TRBJ2-7 TRBV19 - TRBD1 CASSRGTGNYEQYF TGTGCCAGTAGTAGAGGGACAGGGAACTACGAGCAGTACTTC
TRBJ1-6 TRBV5-1 - TRBD1 CASSTTPTGNNSPLHF TGCGCCAGCAGCACAACCCCGACAGGGAATAATTCACCCCTCCACTTT
TRBJ2-3 TRBV2 - - CASRPGLNTDTQYF TGTGCCAGCAGGCCCGGACTGAACACAGATACGCAGTATTTT
TRBJ2-7 TRBV9 - TRBD1 CASSRRQGAYEQYF TGTGCCAGCAGCAGACGACAGGGGGCATACGAGCAGTACTTC
TRBJ1-2 TRBV27 - TRBD1 CASSPRDRGLIGYTF TGTGCCAGCAGTCCCCGGGACAGGGGGTTGATTGGCTACACCTTC
TRBJ1-6 TRBV5-1 once TRBD1 CASSLGGQNNSPLHF TGCGCCAGCAGCTTGGGGGGACAGAATAATTCACCCCTCCACTTT
TRBJ2-7 TRBV19 - TRBD2 CASSIGSGRYEQYF TGTGCCAGTAGTATCGGTAGCGGGCGGTACGAGCAGTACTTC
TRBJ1-2 TRBV6-2/TRBV6-3 - TRBD1 CASSLTGRYGYTF TGTGCCAGCAGTCTGACAGGGCGCTATGGCTACACCTTC
TRBJ2-7 TRBV4-3 - - CASSQDRGTAEQYF TGCGCCAGCAGCCAAGACAGGGGGACTGCCGAGCAGTACTTC
TRBJ2-6 TRBV27 - - CASMRSGAGANVLTF TGTGCCAGCATGAGGTCCGGGGCTGGGGCCAACGTCCTGACTTTC
TRBJ2-7 TRBV7-3 - TRBD1 CASSLVRQGARYEQYF TGTGCCAGCAGCTTAGTCCGGCAGGGGGCTAGGTACGAGCAGTACTTC
TRBJ2-7 TRBV4-1 - - CASSWDQRSYEQYF TGCGCCAGCAGCTGGGATCAGCGGAGCTACGAGCAGTACTTC
TRBJ2-7 TRBV21-1 - - CASSNRASGGFHYEQYF TGTGCCAGCAGCAACCGGGCCAGCGGGGGGTTTCACTACGAGCAGTACTTC
TRBJ2-7 TRBV7-9 few - CASSPVFYEQYF TGTGCCAGCAGCCCCGTTTTTTACGAGCAGTACTTC
TRBJ2-7 TRBV7-2 - TRBD1 CASSLSFGDSYEQYF TGTGCCAGCAGCTTAAGTTTTGGGGACAGCTACGAGCAGTACTTC
TRBJ1-2 TRBV28 - - CASSFLSSRGFNYGYTF TGTGCCAGCAGTTTCCTCTCCTCGCGAGGGTTTAACTATGGCTACACCTTC
TRBJ2-7 TRBV3-1/TRBV3-2 - TRBD2 CASSQETSGSYEQYF TGTGCCAGCAGCCAAGAAACTAGCGGGAGCTACGAGCAGTACTTC
TRBJ2-7 TRBV28 many - CASSFWADSYEQYF TGTGCCAGCAGTTTCTGGGCAGACTCCTACGAGCAGTACTTC
TRBJ2-7 TRBV7-9 - - CASRAAGTPSYEQYF TGTGCCAGCCGCGCCGCCGGGACTCCTTCCTACGAGCAGTACTTC
TRBJ1-1 TRBV4-3 - - CASSQVGGSGPMNTEAFF TGCGCCAGCAGCCAAGTGGGGGGGAGCGGTCCAATGAACACTGAAGCTTTCTTT
TRBJ2-6 TRBV6-1 - - CASSEASSGANVLTF TGTGCCAGCAGTGAAGCTAGCTCTGGGGCCAACGTCCTGACTTTC